This note documents a single T cell receptor beta chain sequence. This clone was detected only a few times. The target of this receptor is not known. No much larger clone is present one base from it, and per-base qualities are unavailable. Libraries came from PCR. Sequenced using an Illumina HiSeq 4000. High-throughput sequencing was used to profile the CDR3 region of the TCR beta-chain in every patient. The paper's processing steps were these. CDR3 differences across clinicopathological groups were used to build a classifier for discriminating distant-metastatic papillary thyroid cancer patients. The Shannon index was used to assess repertoire diversity, and the Morisita-Horn index was used to assess tumor-blood repertoire similarity. Clones were called with MiXCR by TCRdb after fastp trimmed the public reads at Q25, and only in-frame beta chains were retained. TCRdb's processing, not the study's, gives the V and J calls here. The sample records approximately 37,000 clones, about a fifth of which are singletons. Over 2.5% of the sample comes from the top ten.

This sample is part of a study of metastatic and nonmetastatic thyroid tumors (dated by TCRdb to 2020 to 2021). The study in broad terms: For patients with malignant and with benign thyroid disease, the researchers compared repertoires between peripheral blood samples and tumor or nodule tissue samples.

Results and caveats for the whole study, not just this receptor: In both blood and tumor samples, malignant tumors were reported to have significantly higher TCR beta diversity than benign nodules.

From cysteine to phenylalanine, the CDR3 is 13 amino acids long. The read is trimmed to its CDR3 DNA, 39 bases read in frame from base 1. Between the V and J ends, shortened by 4 bases and 3 bases respectively, the junction contains 9 bases. No patient had received any treatment before thyroid surgery. Using T-cell receptor beta sequencing, the study looked back at clinical samples from patients collected from the early 2010s to the late 2010s. The source material was tumor tissue. The sequence was collected from a male donor with papillary thyroid cancer or a benign thyroid nodule (not recorded which). Some clones in this sample may be carry-over from other donors' samples. The chain is made from TRBV12-3 or TRBV12-4 and TRBJ1-2; D gene: possibly TRBD1, on 6 matching bases. The DNA sequence follows: TGTGCCAGCAGTTCACAGGGTCACTATGGCTACACCTTC. Translated, this is CASSSQGHYGYTF.